This T cell receptor (beta chain) was obtained from a study of blood T cell repertoires in COVID-19. TCRdb keeps only in-frame clones here, not all; method: immunoSEQ multiplex PCR. The sample consists of some 200,000 clones, 89% of them appearing once. The germline V gene has CDR1 KGHDR and CDR2 SFDVKD. The CDR3 has 19 residues. V lost 0 bases to trimming and J lost 4 bases; unmatched junction nucleotides: 11. The receptor was isolated from a woman under 30 who had recovered from COVID-19. The chain carries TRBV24-1 and TRBJ2-5; 12 bases fit TRBD2. The source material was PBMCs or T cells enriched from blood (not recorded which). CDR3: CATSDLDVSETSGGETQYF. CDR3 sequence (DNA): TGTGCCACCAGTGATTTGGATGTTAGTGAGACTAGCGGGGGAGAGACCCAGTACTTC.